This passage covers 17 T cell receptor beta chains from one sample sequenced in a study of cytomegalovirus exposure and HLA in healthy donors. The PCR contained 60 Vbeta and 13 Jbeta primers. Data came from immunoSEQ multiplex PCR; TCRdb stores just in-frame clones and leaves some out. The sample has 150,000 to 160,000 clones; over 70% are singletons. Sample: PBMCs. The source of these receptors is a man aged 25 to 40 in good health and CMV-seronegative.

The chain joins TRBV29-1 to TRBJ1-2; D gene uncertain. Looked up from germline, CDR1 is SQVTM and CDR2 is ANQGSEA. The germline V and J ends were trimmed by 4 bases and 3 bases, with 9 bases remaining between them. CDR3 length: 12 residues. The CDR3 region is CSVGTEDYGYTF. CDR3 bases: TGCAGCGTTGGGACGGAGGACTATGGCTACACCTTC. The full variable domain, completed using reference TRBV29-1 and TRBJ1-2, is SAVISQKPSRDICQRGTSLTIQCQVDSQVTMMFWYRQQPGQSLTLIATANQGSEATYESGFVIDKFPISRPNLTFSTLTVSNMSPEDSSIYLCSVGTEDYGYTFGSGTRLTVV.

This clone was seen just once. The chain is built from TRBV15 and TRBJ2-7, with TRBD1 matching 8 bases. The CDR3 is 15 amino acids. CDR1 is LNHNV and CDR2 is YYDKDF in the germline V gene (reference sequence). V shed 8 bases, J shed 6 bases, and the junction held 15 bases outside the gene matches. The chain's CDR3 is CATSGQGVRIGEQYF. The CDR3 DNA reads TGTGCCACCTCTGGACAGGGCGTTAGGATCGGCGAGCAGTACTTC.

J is TRBJ1-3 and V is TRBV25-1; D gene ambiguous. This CDR3 contains 13 residues. Germline lookup yields CDR1 MGHDK and CDR2 SYGVNS. V was cut by 0 bases and J by 9 bases, with 9 bases left in between. CDR3 loop: CASSEYTESTIYF. For the CDR3, the DNA is TGTGCCAGCAGTGAATATACGGAGAGCACCATATATTTT.

The chain combines TRBV6-1 with TRBJ1-1; possible D gene TRBD1, 6 bases. V was shortened by 6 bases and J by 6 bases, with 17 bases between the two germline ends. From germline, CDR1 is MNHNS and CDR2 SASEGT. The CDR3 has 14 residues. CDR3 residues: CASRAAGQRPEAFF. The CDR3 DNA reads TGTGCCAGCAGGGCGGCCGGACAGAGACCTGAAGCTTTCTTT.

The chain is built from TRBV30 and TRBJ2-1; no clear D. Trimming removed 4 bases from V and 6 bases from J, with 10 bases in between. CDR1 and CDR2 from the germline V gene are GTSNPN and SVGIG (reference sequence). The CDR3 contains 12 residues. This CDR3 is CAWIPRSNEQFF. The DNA for the CDR3 is TGTGCCTGGATACCTAGAAGCAATGAGCAGTTCTTC.

This clone was observed a handful of times. The V gene is TRBV5-3, the J gene TRBJ1-1; maybe TRBD1 (6 bases). TRBV5-3 is flagged as an ORF with uncertain function. The CDR3 totals 13 residues. V lost 4 bases and J 4 bases, leaving 11 bases between the germline ends. The CDR3 loop reads CARSADRPTEAFF. CDR3 in DNA: TGTGCCAGAAGCGCAGACAGGCCCACTGAAGCTTTCTTT.

The chain joins TRBV4-2 to TRBJ2-1; 8 bases are a match to TRBD2. This CDR3 spans 15 amino acids. Germline V gene lookup returns CDR1 LGHNA and CDR2 YNFKEQ. J gave up 6 bases and V 0 bases, and 4 bases lay outside the gene matches. Here the CDR3 reads CASSQETGLANEQFF. CDR3 bases: TGTGCCAGCAGCCAAGAAACAGGACTAGCCAATGAGCAGTTCTTC.

In this sample, this clone turned up a few times. The V gene is TRBV28, the J gene TRBJ2-7; TRBD2 might be the D (5 bases). Between the trimmed V and J ends, which lost 6 bases and 5 bases, there was a span of 8 bases. The length of the CDR3 is 11 residues. Germline CDR1 reads MDHEN; CDR2 reads SYDVKM. In nucleotides, the CDR3 is TGTGCCAGCAGCGGGGTCAACGAGCAGTACTTC. Amino acids: CASSGVNEQYF.

This clone was seen only a few times. A junction end diverges from the germline sequence, so it may reflect a read error. The V gene is TRBV5-6, the J gene TRBJ1-5; 10 positions agree with TRBD1. Germline loops: CDR1 SGHDT, CDR2 YYEEEE. The CDR3 runs 15 residues. In DNA, the CDR3 is TGTGCCAGCAGGAGACAGGGGGCTAGCAATCAGCCCCAGAATTTT. Protein: CASRRQGASNQPQNF.

The gene calls are TRBV30 and TRBJ1-2, with D possibly TRBD1 on 5 matching bases. CDR3 length: 14 amino acids. Trimming took off 0 bases at V and 4 bases at J, with 12 bases between the two ends. Looked up from germline, CDR1 is GTSNPN and CDR2 is SVGIG (reference sequence). CDR3 region: CAWSVTGDRYGYTF. The CDR3 region has the DNA TGTGCCTGGAGTGTTACAGGAGACCGCTATGGCTACACCTTC.

The V call is TRBV9, the J call TRBJ1-2, with D perhaps matching TRBD1 (6 bases). The germline V gene encodes CDR1 SGDLS and CDR2 YYNGEE. CDR3 size: 16 residues. The germline V and J ends were trimmed by 3 bases and 3 bases, with 18 bases remaining between them. CDR3 nucleotide sequence: TGTGCCAGCAGCGACCGACAGGCCCCAACAGACTATGGCTACACCTTC. Its protein is CASSDRQAPTDYGYTF.

CDR3 coding DNA: TGTGCCAGCAGCGTAGTGCAGGGATACAATGAGCAGTTCTTC. It yields the protein CASSVVQGYNEQFF. This chain joins TRBV9 and TRBJ2-1, with a possible D match to TRBD1 (5 bases). The V and J ends lost 0 bases and 4 bases respectively, with 8 bases between them. There are 14 residues in the CDR3. The germline gives CDR1 SGDLS, CDR2 YYNGEE.

This chain uses TRBV30 with TRBJ2-1; 7 bases are a match to TRBD2. Germline V gene sequence: CDR1 GTSNPN, CDR2 SVGIG (reference sequence). The CDR3 contains 13 residues. The ends lost 5 bases at V and 9 bases at J; junction bases unmatched: 10. The CDR3 spells CAWAGTKLGEQFF. DNA of the CDR3: TGTGCCTGGGCCGGGACTAAGTTGGGTGAGCAGTTCTTC.

V usage is TRBV5-1 and J usage is TRBJ2-1; TRBD2 aligns across 12 bases. Germline assignment: CDR1 SGHRS and CDR2 YFSETQ. The CDR3 totals 16 residues. With V trimmed by 0 bases and J by 6 bases, 4 bases remained unmatched. CDR3 residues: CASSLALAGGTNEQFF. In DNA form, the CDR3 reads TGCGCCAGCAGCTTGGCTCTAGCGGGGGGGACCAATGAGCAGTTCTTC.

The CDR3 sequence: CASSSLTSGLYNEQFF. Here the CDR3 DNA reads TGTGCCAGCTCATCGCTGACTAGCGGACTATACAATGAGCAGTTCTTC. The genes are TRBV18 and TRBJ2-1, with TRBD2 matching 9 bases. The CDR3 runs 16 residues. V dropped 5 bases and J dropped 4; count of bases not matched to a gene: 9. Germline values: CDR1 KGHSH, CDR2 LQKENI.

The chain couples TRBV28 to TRBJ1-5; a possible D gene is TRBD1 (5 bases). V was clipped by 5 bases and J by 0 bases, with 14 bases between them. The CDR3 loop spans 16 amino acids. Germline values: CDR1 MDHEN, CDR2 SYDVKM. This CDR3 reads CASSGAGSNSNQPQHF. CDR3 coding DNA: TGTGCCAGCAGTGGGGCAGGGTCTAATAGCAATCAGCCCCAGCATTTT.

This clone was observed once. The rearrangement uses TRBV7-3 and TRBJ2-3; 10 bases map to TRBD2. The junction had 0 bases not matched to a gene; V was cut back by 5 bases and J by 1 base. This CDR3 comprises 14 residues. Germline CDR1 and CDR2: SGHTA and FQGTGA. CDR3 DNA: TGTGCCAGCAGCACTAGCGGGGGCACAGATACGCAGTATTTT. This gives the protein CASSTSGGTDTQYF.